A single sample is the source of the 4 T cell receptor beta chains below, sequenced in a study of blood T cells in healthy people across ages (dated by TCRdb to about 2015). The library was made by 5' RACE. The listed sequencing device is Illumina HiSeq 2500. A second PCR of roughly 7 to 11 cycles was run with a J-beta primer mix and a sample-barcoded 5' primer. The public reads were run again by TCRdb, first through fastp at Q25 and then through MiXCR, and only productive beta chains were kept. All rows with the same CDR3 protein become a single entry with the most common DNA and genes. Here the sample has about 640,000 distinct CDR3 sequences; around 54% occur a single time. The ten largest clones capture about two fifths of the sample. The sequenced sample was blood. The receptor set was obtained from a man aged 60-69 years in good health.

V gene TRBV7-4 combines with J gene TRBJ2-1; 13 nucleotides align to TRBD2. CDR1 SGHVT and CDR2 SQSDAQ come from the germline V gene. The J segment lost 5 bases and the V segment lost 4 bases, leaving 5 bases of the junction unmatched. The CDR3 contains 16 residues. The CDR3 reads CASSSGLAGVHNEQFF. The CDR3 DNA follows: TGTGCCAGCAGCTCCGGACTAGCGGGGGTCCACAATGAGCAGTTCTTC. Based on the CDR3 plus reference TRBV7-4 and TRBJ2-1, the full variable domain is GAGVSQSPRYKVAKRGRDVALRCDSISGHVTLYWYRQTLGQGSEVLTYSQSDAQRDKSGRPSGRFSAERPERSVSTLKIQRTEQGDSAVYLCASSSGLAGVHNEQFFGPGTRLTVL.

V and J are TRBV12-3 or TRBV12-4 and TRBJ2-4, with D possibly being TRBD2 (5 bases). The CDR3 covers 16 residues. V was pared by 6 bases and J by 1 base, with 16 bases between. Here the CDR3 reads CASSPRGVAAKNIQYF. As DNA, the CDR3 is TGTGCCAGCAGCCCACGGGGAGTAGCGGCCAAAAACATTCAGTACTTC.

The chain carries TRBV5-1 and TRBJ1-2, with a weak D call TRBD1 (6 bases). The CDR3 is made up of 14 amino acids. CDR1 is SGHRS and CDR2 is YFSETQ in the germline V gene. V lost 4 bases to trimming and J lost 0 bases, with 10 bases between them. Here the CDR3 DNA reads TGCGCCAGCAGCGGACAGTTAGCTAACTATGGCTACACCTTC. Protein: CASSGQLANYGYTF. The entire variable domain, with the rest obtained from reference TRBV5-1 and TRBJ1-2, is as follows: KAGVTQTPRYLIKTRGQQVTLSCSPISGHRSVSWYQQTPGQGLQFLFEYFSETQRNKGNFPGRFSGRQFSNSRSEMNVSTLELGDSALYLCASSGQLANYGYTFGSGTRLTVV.

The V gene is TRBV7-8, the J gene TRBJ2-5; the D is unclear. The V gene's germline CDR1 is SGHVS and CDR2 FQNEAQ. Between the trimmed V and J ends, which lost 3 bases and 0 bases, there was a span of 11 bases. The CDR3 extends over 15 amino acids. The CDR3 is CASSLRSTYQETQYF. The CDR3 DNA reads TGTGCCAGCAGCTTGAGGTCCACGTACCAAGAGACCCAGTACTTC.